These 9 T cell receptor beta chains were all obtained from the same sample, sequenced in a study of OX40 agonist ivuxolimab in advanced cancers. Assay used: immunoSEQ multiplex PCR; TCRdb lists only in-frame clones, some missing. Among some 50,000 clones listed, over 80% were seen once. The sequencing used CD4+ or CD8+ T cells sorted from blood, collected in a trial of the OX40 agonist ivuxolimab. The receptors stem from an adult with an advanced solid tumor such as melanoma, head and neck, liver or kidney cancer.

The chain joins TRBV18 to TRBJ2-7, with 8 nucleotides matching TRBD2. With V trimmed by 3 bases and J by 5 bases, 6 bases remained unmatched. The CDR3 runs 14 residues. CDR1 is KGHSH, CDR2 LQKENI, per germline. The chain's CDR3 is CASSPLSGSNEQYF. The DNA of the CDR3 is TGTGCCAGCTCACCTCTGAGCGGGAGCAACGAGCAGTACTTC.

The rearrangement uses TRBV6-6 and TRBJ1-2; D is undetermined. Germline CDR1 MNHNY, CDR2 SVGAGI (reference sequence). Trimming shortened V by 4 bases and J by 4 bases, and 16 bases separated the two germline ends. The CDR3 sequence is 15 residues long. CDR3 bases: TGTGCCAGCAGTTCTTCACAGAGGTCTTCCTATGGCTACACCTTC. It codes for CASSSSQRSSYGYTF.

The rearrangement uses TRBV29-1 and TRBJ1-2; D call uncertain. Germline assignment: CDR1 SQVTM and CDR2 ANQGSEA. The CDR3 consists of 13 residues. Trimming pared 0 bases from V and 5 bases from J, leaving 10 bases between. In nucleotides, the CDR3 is TGCAGCGTTGAAGAAGGCCGGATATATGGCTACACCTTC. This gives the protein CSVEEGRIYGYTF.

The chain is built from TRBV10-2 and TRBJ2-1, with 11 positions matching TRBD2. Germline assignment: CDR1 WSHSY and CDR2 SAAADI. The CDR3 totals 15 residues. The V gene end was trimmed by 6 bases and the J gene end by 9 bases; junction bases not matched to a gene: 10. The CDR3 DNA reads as TGCGCCAGCAGACAACTAGCGGGAGCTGGCGGTGAGCAGTTCTTC. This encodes CASRQLAGAGGEQFF.

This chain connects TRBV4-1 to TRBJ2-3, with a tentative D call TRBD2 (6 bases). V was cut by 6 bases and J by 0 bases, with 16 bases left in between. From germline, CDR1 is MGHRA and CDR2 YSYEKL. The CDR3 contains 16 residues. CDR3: CASRPIAEKSTDTQYF. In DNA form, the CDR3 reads TGCGCCAGCAGGCCCATAGCGGAGAAGAGCACAGATACGCAGTATTTT.

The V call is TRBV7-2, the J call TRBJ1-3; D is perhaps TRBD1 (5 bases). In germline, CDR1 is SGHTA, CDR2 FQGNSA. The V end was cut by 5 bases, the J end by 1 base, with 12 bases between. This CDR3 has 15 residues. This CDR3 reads CASSPEGQSGNTIYF. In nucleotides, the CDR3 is TGTGCCAGCAGCCCCGAGGGGCAATCTGGAAACACCATATATTTT.

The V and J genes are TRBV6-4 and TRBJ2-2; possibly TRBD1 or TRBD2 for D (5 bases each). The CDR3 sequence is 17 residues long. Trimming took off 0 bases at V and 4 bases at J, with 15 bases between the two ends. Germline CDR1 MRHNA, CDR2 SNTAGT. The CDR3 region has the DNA TGTGCCAGCAGTGACTCACCGGGACCGATGGTCACCGGGGAGCTGTTTTTT. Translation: CASSDSPGPMVTGELFF.

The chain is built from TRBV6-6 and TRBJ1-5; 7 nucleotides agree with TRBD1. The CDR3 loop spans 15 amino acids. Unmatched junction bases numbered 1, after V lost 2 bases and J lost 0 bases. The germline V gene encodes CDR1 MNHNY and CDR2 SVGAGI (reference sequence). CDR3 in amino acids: CASSYGTDSNQPQHF. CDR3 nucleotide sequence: TGTGCCAGCAGTTACGGGACAGATAGCAATCAGCCCCAGCATTTT.

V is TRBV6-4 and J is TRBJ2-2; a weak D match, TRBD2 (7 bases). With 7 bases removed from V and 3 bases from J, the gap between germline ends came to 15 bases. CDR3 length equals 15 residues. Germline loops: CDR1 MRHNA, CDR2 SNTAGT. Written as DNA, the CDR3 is TGTGCCAGCAAGCGGGACACCGGACACACCGGGGAGCTGTTTTTT. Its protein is CASKRDTGHTGELFF.